This T cell receptor beta chain was obtained from a study of cytomegalovirus exposure and HLA in healthy donors. Regarding the study as a whole: Later work associated over 15,000 TCR beta sequences with HLA alleles at 0.05 false discovery rate.

13 Jbeta primers and 60 Vbeta primers were used for the PCR. Measured with immunoSEQ multiplex PCR; TCRdb has only the in-frame clones, and not every one. The sample has about 200,000 clones; 85% are singletons. A note on this clone: Its antigen is currently unknown.

The CDR3 runs 15 residues. The V segment lost 3 bases and the J segment 3 bases; nucleotides outside the gene matches: 7. Germline CDR1 and CDR2: SGHDT and YYEEEE. Unrecorded immune exposures were likely, despite nominal health at sampling. The sample was PBMCs. The chain recombines TRBV5-6 with TRBJ2-7; 9 bases match TRBD1. The clonotype originates from a woman aged 45-59 years in good health and CMV-seronegative. In DNA, the CDR3 is TGTGCCAGCAGCTCGCCGGGACAGGGCCTCTACGAGCAGTACTTC. Amino acids: CASSSPGQGLYEQYF.